This paragraph covers one T cell receptor (beta chain) sequence. Random hexamers were used to reverse transcribe the RNA input (roughly 0.5 to 1 ug). The immunoSEQ assay covered 54 Vbeta and 13 Jbeta segments for CDR3. TCRdb independently ran MiXCR on the immunoSEQ multiplex PCR reads; one entry per CDR3 protein. The table has about 150,000 distinct CDR3 sequences, 85% to 95% seen once. The data were obtained in a study of CD8 T cells in Susac syndrome. In the study overall: The Susac syndrome patients that were sequenced included 5 or 6 with active disease and under ten in remission.

V was pared by 0 bases and J by 11 bases, with 20 bases between. Per germline, CDR1 LNHNV and CDR2 YYDKDF (reference sequence). CDR3 length: 16 residues. This clonotype was obtained from a human donor with Susac syndrome. V is TRBV15 and J is TRBJ1-5; D gene unclear. The sample consisted of CD4+ T cells from PBMCs. The CDR3 nucleotides are TGTGCCACCAGCAGAGACCTGACTGCGGGAGGAAAGTCCCAGCATTTT. Amino acid sequence: CATSRDLTAGGKSQHF.